The 28 T cell receptor beta chains below were found in one sample sequenced in a study of STAT5B mutations in CD4+ large granular lymphocyte leukemia (dated by TCRdb to between 2021 and 2024). Library creation used the immunoSEQ multiplex PCR assay. TCRdb mirrors the immuneACCESS table, restricted to in-frame sequences. Some clones are absent from its copies; in checked studies, under half trace to an unresolved V gene, and the reason for the others is unknown. In this sample the table shows nearly 35,000 clones, approximately 67% of which occur a single time. Approximately 1.6% of the sample belongs to the ten largest clones. Sample: CD4+ T cells from blood buffy coats. Receptors originate from a human donor in good health.

The J gene is TRBJ2-1, the V gene TRBV7-3; 10 bases match TRBD1. This CDR3 is 16 amino acids long. V dropped 5 bases and J dropped 2; count of bases not matched to a gene: 6. In germline, CDR1 is SGHTA, CDR2 FQGTGA. This CDR3 reads CASSLDRGSPYNEQFF. The CDR3 nucleotides are TGTGCCAGCAGCCTGGACAGGGGGAGTCCCTACAATGAGCAGTTCTTC.

The chain couples TRBV21-1 to TRBJ1-4; the D call of TRBD1 is as the table states it, not checked on the DNA. TRBV21-1 is designated a pseudogene. CDR3 length equals 16 residues. CDR3 region: CASTYATGTGAEKLFF. In DNA, the CDR3 is TGTGCCAGCACCTACGCCACCGGGACAGGGGCTGAAAAACTGTTTTTT.

This clone occurred once. The V and J genes are TRBV7-6 and TRBJ1-4; TRBD1 aligns across 8 bases. V was pared by 4 bases and J by 7 bases, with 5 bases of the junction left unmatched. The CDR3 is 14 amino acids. The germline CDR1 and CDR2 sequences are SGHVS and FNYEAQ. The CDR3: CASSYGQGFEKLFF. The CDR3 nucleotides read TGTGCCAGCAGCTACGGACAGGGTTTTGAAAAACTGTTTTTT.

The chain couples TRBV18 to TRBJ1-1; D might be TRBD1 (6 bases). V dropped 0 bases and J dropped 0 bases, with 14 bases sitting between them. The CDR3 runs to 17 residues. The germline CDR1 and CDR2 sequences are KGHSH and LQKENI. The CDR3 loop is CASSPPVRTALNTEAFF. The CDR3 nucleotides read TGTGCCAGCTCACCACCGGTACGGACAGCCTTGAACACTGAAGCTTTCTTT. The entire variable domain, with the rest obtained from reference TRBV18 and TRBJ1-1, is as follows: NAGVMQNPRHLVRRRGQEARLRCSPMKGHSHVYWYRQLPEEGLKFMVYLQKENIIDESGMPKERFSAEFPKEGPSILRIQQVVRGDSAAYFCASSPPVRTALNTEAFFGQGTRLTVV.

This clone was observed a few times. The V gene is TRBV7-7, the J gene TRBJ2-3; 9 nucleotides line up with TRBD1. Germline values: CDR1 SSHAT, CDR2 FNYEAQ (reference sequence). The ends lost 5 bases at V and 4 bases at J; junction bases unmatched: 4. This CDR3 has 14 residues. CDR3 amino acids: CASSPTGGADTQYF. As DNA, the CDR3 is TGTGCCAGCAGCCCCACAGGGGGCGCAGATACGCAGTATTTT.

Only one count was recorded for this clone. The chain links TRBV6-6 to TRBJ1-4, with TRBD1 matching 8 bases. The germline gives CDR1 MNHNY, CDR2 SVGAGI (reference sequence). V was pared by 6 bases and J by 3 bases, with 9 bases of the junction left unmatched. This CDR3 is built from 16 residues. CDR3: CASRKAQGAANEKLFF. The CDR3 nucleotides read TGTGCCAGCAGAAAAGCCCAGGGGGCAGCTAATGAAAAACTGTTTTTT.

V usage is TRBV7-6 and J usage is TRBJ2-5, with D maybe TRBD2 (7 bases). CDR1 and CDR2 from the germline V gene are SGHVS and FNYEAQ. This CDR3 is 14 amino acids long. The ends were cut back, 1 base at V and 6 bases at J, with 12 bases in the middle. In DNA, the CDR3 is TGTGCCAGCAGCTTAGGGGGGCGGGGGAAGACCCAGTACTTC. Its protein product is CASSLGGRGKTQYF.

A single count supports this clone. The chain combines TRBV11-3 with TRBJ2-1; D call uncertain. V was pared by 5 bases and J by 0 bases, with 11 bases between. The CDR3 is 15 amino acids. Germline CDR1 SGHNT, CDR2 YENEEA. The CDR3 sequence: CASSLDQGSYNEQFF. The CDR3 nucleotides are TGTGCCAGCAGCCTCGACCAAGGCTCCTACAATGAGCAGTTCTTC.

V and J are TRBV6-5 and TRBJ1-1; the D gene is possibly TRBD1 (5 bases). Trimming removed 10 bases from V and 1 base from J, with 13 bases in between. Germline V gives CDR1 MNHEY, CDR2 SVGAGI. The CDR3 loop spans 13 amino acids. CDR3 DNA sequence: TGTGCCACCTGGGAACAGGCGAACACTGAAGCTTTCTTT. Amino acid sequence: CATWEQANTEAFF.

J is TRBJ2-3 and V is TRBV5-1; no clear D gene. This CDR3 is 15 amino acids long. The germline V gene encodes CDR1 SGHRS and CDR2 YFSETQ. Trimming pared 1 base from V and 5 bases from J, leaving 14 bases between. The CDR3 region is CASSLTPNPQDTQYF. DNA of the CDR3: TGCGCCAGCAGCTTGACACCGAACCCTCAAGATACGCAGTATTTT.

The chain is built from TRBV19 and TRBJ1-2, with unresolved D. The CDR3 contains 13 residues. CDR1 LNHDA and CDR2 SQIVND come from the germline V gene (reference sequence). Trimming shortened V by 4 bases and J by 5 bases, and 11 bases separated the two germline ends. This CDR3 is CASSSLDGYGYTF. The CDR3 region has the DNA TGTGCCAGTAGTAGCTTGGACGGATATGGCTACACCTTC.

The genes are TRBV10-2 and TRBJ1-5; D may be TRBD1 (5 bases). This CDR3 is built from 13 residues. CDR1 and CDR2 (germline): WSHSY, SAAADI. V lost 7 bases and J lost 2, with 9 bases in between. Here the CDR3 DNA reads TGCGCCAGCATGGGGGGGGGCAATCAGCCCCAGCATTTT. Amino acid sequence: CASMGGGNQPQHF.

There are a few counts of this clone. The rearrangement joins TRBV4-1 to TRBJ1-4; D call uncertain. Germline V gene sequence: CDR1 MGHRA, CDR2 YSYEKL. V was clipped by 2 bases and J by 7 bases, with 11 bases between them. CDR3 length: 14 amino acids. The CDR3 DNA follows: TGCGCCAGCAGCCAACTACGCTGGGGTGAAAAACTGTTTTTT. Its protein product is CASSQLRWGEKLFF.

J is TRBJ2-3 and V is TRBV12-5; D unresolved. V was pared by 4 bases and J by 6 bases, with 14 bases between. Germline values: CDR1 LGHNT, CDR2 FRNRAP. This CDR3 comprises 14 residues. The CDR3 DNA follows: TGTGCTAGTGGTTCCCCGGTAGGCCCCGATACGCAGTATTTT. Protein: CASGSPVGPDTQYF.

This clone was counted between two and nine times. The rearrangement links TRBV5-1 to TRBJ2-1; TRBD2 matches at 9 bases. The CDR3 is made up of 15 amino acids. Germline V gene sequence: CDR1 SGHRS, CDR2 YFSETQ. V was pared by 4 bases and J by 8 bases, with 10 bases of the junction left unmatched. CDR3: CASSPPAGGTDEQFF. Written as DNA, the CDR3 is TGCGCCAGCAGCCCCCCCGCGGGGGGGACTGATGAGCAGTTCTTC.

The V call is TRBV6-1, the J call TRBJ2-7; D not resolved. This CDR3 comprises 13 residues. Trimming removed 1 base at V and 4 bases at J, with 8 bases between. The germline V gene has CDR1 MNHNS and CDR2 SASEGT. The CDR3 region has the DNA TGTGCCAGCAGTGAAGTTATTGGATACGAGCAGTACTTC. Amino acid sequence: CASSEVIGYEQYF.

This clone was found a few times. This rearrangement joins TRBV19 to TRBJ1-1; D call uncertain. The CDR3 contains 15 residues. Looked up from germline, CDR1 is LNHDA and CDR2 is SQIVND (reference sequence). The V end lost 1 base, the J end lost 2 bases, and 11 bases lay between the germline ends. Here the CDR3 reads CASSIVSGLNTEAFF. CDR3 DNA sequence: TGTGCCAGTAGTATAGTATCGGGATTAAACACTGAAGCTTTCTTT. Drawing the rest from reference TRBV19 and TRBJ1-1, the complete variable domain is DGGITQSPKYLFRKEGQNVTLSCEQNLNHDAMYWYRQDPGQGLRLIYYSQIVNDFQKGDIAEGYSVSREKKESFPLTVTSAQKNPTAFYLCASSIVSGLNTEAFFGQGTRLTVV.

V and J are TRBV29-1 and TRBJ1-3; perhaps TRBD1 as D (5 bases). V was cut by 5 bases and J by 2 bases, with 13 bases left in between. From germline, CDR1 is SQVTM and CDR2 ANQGSEA. The CDR3 contains 14 residues. In DNA, the CDR3 is TGCAGCGTTAAGGGGTCAGACACTGGAAACACCATATATTTT. Translation: CSVKGSDTGNTIYF.

There are a few counts of this clone. The chain uses TRBV11-3 and TRBJ2-7; 7 positions match TRBD1. Germline lookup yields CDR1 SGHNT and CDR2 YENEEA. This CDR3 has 14 amino acids. J was trimmed by 4 bases and V by 5 bases; bases with no gene match: 8. The DNA of the CDR3 is TGTGCCAGCAGCCAGACAGGGTTGAAGTACGAGCAGTACTTC. This encodes CASSQTGLKYEQYF.

CDR3: CAISDSMTSGVRDTQYF. The CDR3 DNA reads TGTGCCATCAGTGACTCCATGACTAGCGGGGTAAGAGATACGCAGTATTTT. The genes are TRBV10-3 and TRBJ2-3, with TRBD2 matching 11 bases. The ends lost 3 bases at V and 5 bases at J; junction bases unmatched: 10. CDR3 length equals 17 residues. Germline V gives CDR1 ENHRY, CDR2 SYGVKD.

V is TRBV6-6 and J is TRBJ2-7; 7 bases align to TRBD1. Germline V gene lookup returns CDR1 MNHNY and CDR2 SVGAGI (reference sequence). J was trimmed by 1 base and V by 2 bases; bases with no gene match: 8. The CDR3 contains 16 residues. CDR3 region: CASSYPRTGLSYEQYF. The CDR3 DNA reads as TGTGCCAGCAGTTACCCTAGGACAGGTTTGTCCTACGAGCAGTACTTC.

V is TRBV11-3 and J is TRBJ1-3; D is uncertain. Germline V gives CDR1 SGHNT, CDR2 YENEEA. The V and J ends lost 4 bases and 7 bases respectively, with 17 bases between them. The CDR3 consists of 15 residues. CDR3 protein: CASSYSPAVENTIYF. CDR3 DNA: TGTGCCAGCAGCTATTCGCCTGCCGTGGAGAACACCATATATTTT. Based on the CDR3 plus reference TRBV11-3 and TRBJ1-3, the full variable domain is EAGVVQSPRYKIIEKKQPVAFWCNPISGHNTLYWYLQNLGQGPELLIRYENEEAVDDSQLPKDRFSAERLKGVDSTLKIQPAELGDSAVYLCASSYSPAVENTIYFGEGSWLTVV.

The chain couples TRBV25-1 to TRBJ1-2, with 10 bases aligning to TRBD1. The CDR3 sequence is 17 residues long. V was pared by 3 bases and J by 7 bases, with 14 bases of the junction left unmatched. The V gene's germline CDR1 is MGHDK and CDR2 SYGVNS. CDR3: CASSDQSGQGVLTGYTF. CDR3 DNA sequence: TGTGCCAGCAGTGATCAATCCGGACAGGGGGTTTTGACTGGCTACACCTTC.

This chain uses TRBV5-4 with TRBJ1-6; 7 bases agree with TRBD1. This CDR3 has 15 residues. Germline loops: CDR1 SGHNT, CDR2 YYREEE (reference sequence). J lost 3 bases, V lost 4 bases, and 4 bases had no gene match. The CDR3 coding sequence is TGTGCCAGCAGCCGCGGACAGGTCTATAATTCACCCCTCCACTTT. This codes for CASSRGQVYNSPLHF.

The V gene is TRBV15, the J gene TRBJ1-3, with D hard to call. Germline CDR1 LNHNV, CDR2 YYDKDF (reference sequence). CDR3 length: 15 residues. The V gene lost 0 bases and the J gene lost 1 base, with 7 bases spanning the gap. The CDR3 DNA reads as TGTGCCACCAGCAGAGATATGGGATCTGGAAACACCATATATTTT. Its translation: CATSRDMGSGNTIYF.

The chain joins TRBV25-1 to TRBJ1-5; D not certain. CDR1 and CDR2 from the germline V gene are MGHDK and SYGVNS. This CDR3 has 14 residues. The ends were cut back, 1 base at V and 5 bases at J, with 9 bases in the middle. The CDR3 loop reads CASSESGSDQPQHF. The CDR3 DNA reads TGTGCCAGCAGTGAATCGGGCTCGGATCAGCCCCAGCATTTT.

The rearrangement joins TRBV5-1 to TRBJ1-2; 11 bases line up with TRBD1. V shed 3 bases, J shed 6 bases, and the junction held 13 bases outside the gene matches. Germline CDR1 SGHRS, CDR2 YFSETQ. This CDR3 comprises 17 residues. The CDR3 DNA reads TGCGCCAGCAGCTGGGGAACCGGGACAGGGGGGAGAAATGGCTACACCTTC. It encodes CASSWGTGTGGRNGYTF.

This chain links TRBV6-6 with TRBJ2-3; TRBD2 matches 7 bases. Germline assignment: CDR1 MNHNY and CDR2 SVGAGI (reference sequence). The J segment lost 5 bases and the V segment lost 2 bases, leaving 4 bases of the junction unmatched. The CDR3 extends over 14 amino acids. CDR3 sequence: CASSYASGIDTQYF. The CDR3 DNA follows: TGTGCCAGCAGTTACGCGAGCGGGATAGATACGCAGTATTTT.